Included here is one T cell receptor beta chain sequence, with context. No antigen is known for it. This CDR3 comprises 13 residues. Germline V gene sequence: CDR1 SGHNT, CDR2 YYREEE (reference sequence). The germline V and J ends were trimmed by 5 bases and 0 bases, with 8 bases remaining between them. This entry is derived from a study of cytomegalovirus exposure and HLA in healthy donors. The PCR had 60 Vbeta and 13 Jbeta primers. The table came from immunoSEQ multiplex PCR; TCRdb's copy has only in-frame clones and leaves some out. The table shows about 110,000 clones, with about 90% occurring only once. General observations from the study: Presence/absence analyses took donor sequencing depth as roughly uniform. The records held CMV serostatus as the only immune exposure information.

Sequencing was carried out using PBMCs. The source of this sequence is a man aged 40-49 years in good health and CMV-seronegative. The rearrangement links TRBV5-4 to TRBJ1-2; D is unclear. CDR3 in amino acids: CASRGGANYGYTF. The CDR3 nucleotides are TGTGCCAGCAGGGGAGGAGCTAACTATGGCTACACCTTC.